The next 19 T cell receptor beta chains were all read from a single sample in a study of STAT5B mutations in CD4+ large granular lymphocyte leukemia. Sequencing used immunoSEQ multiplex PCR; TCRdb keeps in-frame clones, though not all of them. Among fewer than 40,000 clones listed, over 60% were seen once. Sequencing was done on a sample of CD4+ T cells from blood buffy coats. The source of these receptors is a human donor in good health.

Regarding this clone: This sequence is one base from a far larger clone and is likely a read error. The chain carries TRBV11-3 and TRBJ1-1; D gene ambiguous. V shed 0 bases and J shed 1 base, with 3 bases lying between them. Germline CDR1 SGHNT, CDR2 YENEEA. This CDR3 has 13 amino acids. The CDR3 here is CASSLDGNTEAFF. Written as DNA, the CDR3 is TGTGCCAGCAGCTTAGACGGGAACACTGAAGCTTTCTTT.

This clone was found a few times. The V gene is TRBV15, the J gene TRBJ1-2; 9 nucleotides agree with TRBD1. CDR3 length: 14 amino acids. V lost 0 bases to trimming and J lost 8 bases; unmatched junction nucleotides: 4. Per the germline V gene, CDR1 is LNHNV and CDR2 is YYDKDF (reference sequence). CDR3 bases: TGTGCCACCAGCAGAGATAGGACAGGGGTCGGCTACACCTTC. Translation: CATSRDRTGVGYTF.

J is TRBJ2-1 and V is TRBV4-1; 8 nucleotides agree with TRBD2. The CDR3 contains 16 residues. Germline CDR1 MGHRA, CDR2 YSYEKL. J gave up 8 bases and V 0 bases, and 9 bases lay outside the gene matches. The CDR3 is CASSQEGRGASHEQFF. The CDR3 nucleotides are TGCGCCAGCAGCCAAGAGGGGCGGGGGGCTTCCCATGAGCAGTTCTTC.

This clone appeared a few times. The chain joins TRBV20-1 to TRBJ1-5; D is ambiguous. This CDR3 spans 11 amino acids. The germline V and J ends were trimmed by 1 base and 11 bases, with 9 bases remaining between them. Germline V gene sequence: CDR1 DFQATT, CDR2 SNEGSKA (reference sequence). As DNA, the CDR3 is TGCAGTGCTAGAGCCCACGGGACCCAGCATTTT. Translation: CSARAHGTQHF.

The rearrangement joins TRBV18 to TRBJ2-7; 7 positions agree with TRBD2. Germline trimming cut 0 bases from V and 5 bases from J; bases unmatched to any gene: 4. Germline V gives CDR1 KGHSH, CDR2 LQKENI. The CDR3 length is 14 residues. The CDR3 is CASSPPGRGNEQYF. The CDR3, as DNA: TGTGCCAGCTCACCACCGGGGAGGGGCAACGAGCAGTACTTC.

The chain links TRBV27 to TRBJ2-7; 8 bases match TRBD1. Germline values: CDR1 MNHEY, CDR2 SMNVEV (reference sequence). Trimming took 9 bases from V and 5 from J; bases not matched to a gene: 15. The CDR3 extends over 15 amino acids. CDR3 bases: TGTGCCAGTGGGGACCGGACAGGGATCTTGCACGAGCAGTACTTC. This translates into CASGDRTGILHEQYF.

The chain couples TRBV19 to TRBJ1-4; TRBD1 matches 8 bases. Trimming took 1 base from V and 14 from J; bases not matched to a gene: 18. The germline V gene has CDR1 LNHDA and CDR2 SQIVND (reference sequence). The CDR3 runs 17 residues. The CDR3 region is CASSIGQGRSTSFVLFF. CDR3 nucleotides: TGTGCCAGTAGTATAGGACAGGGGAGGTCAACAAGTTTTGTGCTGTTTTTT.

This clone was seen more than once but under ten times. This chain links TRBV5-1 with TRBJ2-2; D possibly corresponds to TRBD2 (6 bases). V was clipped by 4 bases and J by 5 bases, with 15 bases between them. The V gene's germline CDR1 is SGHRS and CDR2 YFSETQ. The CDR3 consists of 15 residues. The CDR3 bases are TGCGCCAGCAGCGAAGGGAAAAGCGGGACCGGGGAGCTGTTTTTT. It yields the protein CASSEGKSGTGELFF.

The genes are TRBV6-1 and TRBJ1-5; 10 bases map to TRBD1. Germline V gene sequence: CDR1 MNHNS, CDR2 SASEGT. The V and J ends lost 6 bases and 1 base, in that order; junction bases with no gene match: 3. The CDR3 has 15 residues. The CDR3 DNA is TGTGCCAGCAGGGTGACAGGGGGCAGCAATCAGCCCCAGCATTTT. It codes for CASRVTGGSNQPQHF.

In DNA, the CDR3 is TGTGCCAGCAGCTTAGTTGGGGGTTCGTCACCCCTCCACTTT. It codes for CASSLVGGSSPLHF. The genes are TRBV7-2 and TRBJ1-6, with a weak D call TRBD1 (5 bases). CDR1 and CDR2 from the germline V gene are SGHTA and FQGNSA. Trimming shortened V by 1 base and J by 10 bases, and 11 bases separated the two germline ends. This CDR3 contains 14 residues.

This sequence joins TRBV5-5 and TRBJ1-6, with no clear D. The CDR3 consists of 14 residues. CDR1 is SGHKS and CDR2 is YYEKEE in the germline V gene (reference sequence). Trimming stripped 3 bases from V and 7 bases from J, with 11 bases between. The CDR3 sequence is CASSSTNSNSPLHF. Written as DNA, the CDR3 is TGTGCCAGCAGCTCAACTAACAGCAATTCACCCCTCCACTTT.

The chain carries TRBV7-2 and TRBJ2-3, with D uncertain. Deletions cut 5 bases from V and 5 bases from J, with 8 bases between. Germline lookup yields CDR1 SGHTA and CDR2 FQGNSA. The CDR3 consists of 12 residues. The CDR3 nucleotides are TGTGCCAGCAGCGCACTTGGAGATACGCAGTATTTT. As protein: CASSALGDTQYF.

The CDR3 protein is CASSLAAGTGGYEQYF. The CDR3 nucleotides are TGTGCCAGCAGCTTAGCCGCCGGGACAGGGGGCTACGAGCAGTACTTC. The chain joins TRBV7-2 to TRBJ2-7; 11 bases line up with TRBD1. Germline V lookup: CDR1 SGHTA, CDR2 FQGNSA. CDR3 length equals 16 residues. With 0 bases clipped from V and 3 bases from J, the junction kept 4 bases outside the gene matches. Combining the CDR3 with reference TRBV7-2 and TRBJ2-7 gives the whole variable domain GAGVSQSPSNKVTEKGKDVELRCDPISGHTALYWYRQSLGQGLEFLIYFQGNSAPDKSGLPSDRFSAERTGGSVSTLTIQRTQQEDSAVYLCASSLAAGTGGYEQYFGPGTRLTVT.

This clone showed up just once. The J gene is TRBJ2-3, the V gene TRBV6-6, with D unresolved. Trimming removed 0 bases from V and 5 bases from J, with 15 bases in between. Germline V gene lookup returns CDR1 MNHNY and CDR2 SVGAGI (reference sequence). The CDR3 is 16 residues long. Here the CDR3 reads CASSYSGLNPGDTQYF. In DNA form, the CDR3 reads TGTGCCAGCAGTTACTCAGGGCTTAACCCCGGAGATACGCAGTATTTT.

Here the CDR3 reads CASSPQETQYF. The CDR3 nucleotides read TGTGCCAGCAGCCCCCAAGAGACCCAGTACTTC. The chain uses TRBV7-2 and TRBJ2-5; D not resolved. The V and J ends lost 5 bases and 1 base respectively, with 2 bases between them. The CDR3 contains 11 residues. From germline, CDR1 is SGHTA and CDR2 FQGNSA.

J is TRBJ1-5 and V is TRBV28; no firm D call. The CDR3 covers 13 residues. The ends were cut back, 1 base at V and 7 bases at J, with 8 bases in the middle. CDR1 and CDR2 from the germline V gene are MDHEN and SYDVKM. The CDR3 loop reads CASSLSGSQPQHF. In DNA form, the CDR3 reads TGTGCCAGCAGTTTATCGGGGAGCCAGCCCCAGCATTTT.

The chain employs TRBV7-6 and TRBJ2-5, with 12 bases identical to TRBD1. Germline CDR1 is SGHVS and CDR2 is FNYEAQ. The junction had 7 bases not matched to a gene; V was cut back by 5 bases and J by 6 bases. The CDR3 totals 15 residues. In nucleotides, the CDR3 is TGTGCCAGCAGCCCGGGACAGGGGGCCCCACAGACCCAGTACTTC. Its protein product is CASSPGQGAPQTQYF.

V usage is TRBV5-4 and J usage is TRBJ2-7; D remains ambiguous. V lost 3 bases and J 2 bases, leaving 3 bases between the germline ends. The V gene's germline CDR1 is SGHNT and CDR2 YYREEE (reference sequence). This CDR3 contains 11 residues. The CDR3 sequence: CASSSAYEQYF. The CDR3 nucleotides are TGTGCCAGCAGCTCGGCCTACGAGCAGTACTTC.

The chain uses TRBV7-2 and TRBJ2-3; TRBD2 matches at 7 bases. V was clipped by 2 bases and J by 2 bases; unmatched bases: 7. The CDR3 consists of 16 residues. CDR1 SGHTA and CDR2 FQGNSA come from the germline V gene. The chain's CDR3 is CASSLREGGSTDTQYF. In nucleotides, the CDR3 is TGTGCCAGCAGCTTAAGGGAGGGAGGCTCCACAGATACGCAGTATTTT.